The 28 T cell receptor beta chains in this list originate from one sample, sequenced in a study of T cells in narcolepsy. Only in-frame clones appear in the TCRdb table, and some are missing; sequencing was by immunoSEQ multiplex PCR. Among under 20,000 clones, around 84% were seen once, and the ten largest hold roughly 0.68%. The material sequenced was memory (CD45RA-) CD4+ T cells from blood. These receptors were taken from a human donor in good health.

This rearrangement joins TRBV6-5 to TRBJ2-7; possibly TRBD1 for D (5 bases). CDR3 length: 12 amino acids. Trimming removed 6 bases from V and 2 bases from J, with 8 bases in between. Germline V gene data show CDR1 as MNHEY and CDR2 as SVGAGI. CDR3 nucleotide sequence: TGTGCCAGCAGCCCGACAGCCTACGAGCAGTACTTC. This translates into CASSPTAYEQYF.

The chain combines TRBV10-1 with TRBJ1-5; tentatively, D is TRBD1 (6 bases). This CDR3 region has 16 residues. Germline-derived CDR1 and CDR2 are WNHNN and SYGVQD (reference sequence). The V and J ends lost 6 bases and 0 bases respectively, with 15 bases between them. DNA of the CDR3: TGCGCCAGCAGAACCAGGACAGAATATAGCAATCAGCCCCAGCATTTT. Translating gives CASRTRTEYSNQPQHF.

The chain has TRBV5-1 and TRBJ1-1; D gene ambiguous. The ends were cut back, 5 bases at V and 1 base at J, with 12 bases in the middle. CDR1 SGHRS and CDR2 YFSETQ come from the germline V gene. CDR3 length equals 14 residues. CDR3 region: CASRVFDTNTEAFF. The DNA for the CDR3 is TGCGCCAGCAGGGTGTTTGACACGAACACTGAAGCTTTCTTT.

The CDR3 region is CASSIAVQDYGYTF. DNA of the CDR3: TGTGCCAGTAGTATAGCGGTACAGGACTATGGCTACACCTTC. The V and J genes are TRBV19 and TRBJ1-2; TRBD1 might be the D (5 bases). CDR3 length: 14 amino acids. From germline, CDR1 is LNHDA and CDR2 SQIVND (reference sequence). The ends were cut back, 1 base at V and 3 bases at J, with 9 bases in the middle.

This chain connects TRBV5-6 to TRBJ2-3; 13 bases match TRBD2. Trimming at V came to 3 bases and at J to 4 bases, leaving 5 bases not matched to a gene. This CDR3 is built from 16 residues. Germline CDR1 and CDR2: SGHDT and YYEEEE. The CDR3 loop is CASSYRTSGRADTQYF. The DNA for the CDR3 is TGTGCCAGCAGCTATAGAACTAGCGGGAGGGCAGATACGCAGTATTTT.

The chain has TRBV29-1 and TRBJ1-6, with a weak D call TRBD1 (5 bases). Germline loops: CDR1 SQVTM, CDR2 ANQGSEA. Trimming removed 0 bases at V and 10 bases at J, with 13 bases between. The CDR3 is 14 residues long. The CDR3 is CSVEDDGAGSPLHF. The CDR3 DNA follows: TGCAGCGTTGAAGACGACGGGGCGGGATCACCCCTCCACTTT.

The rearrangement joins TRBV5-6 to TRBJ2-3; 9 nucleotides agree with TRBD2. From germline, CDR1 is SGHDT and CDR2 YYEEEE. The CDR3 loop spans 16 amino acids. The V segment lost 0 bases and the J segment 6 bases; nucleotides outside the gene matches: 8. The CDR3 coding sequence is TGTGCCAGCAGCTTGGCGGGCGGGGGGGCGACGGATACGCAGTATTTT. Its translation is CASSLAGGGATDTQYF.

CDR3 in amino acids: CASSVRGQETQYF. The CDR3 nucleotides read TGTGCCAGCAGCGTCCGGGGACAAGAGACCCAGTACTTC. V gene TRBV9 combines with J gene TRBJ2-5, with a tentative D call TRBD2 (5 bases). Germline V CDR1 and CDR2: SGDLS, YYNGEE. Deletions cut 2 bases from V and 2 bases from J, with 7 bases between. The CDR3 runs to 13 residues.

This clone showed up just a few times. A junction end diverges from the germline sequence, so it may reflect a read error. This chain joins TRBV18 and TRBJ1-6, with TRBD1 as a possible D gene (6 bases). Germline CDR1 and CDR2: KGHSH and LQKENI. The CDR3 runs to 13 residues. The CDR3 nucleotides are TGTGCCAGCTCACAGGGGGATAAATCACCCCTCCACTTT. Translating gives CASSQGDKSPLHF.

The rearrangement uses TRBV4-1 and TRBJ1-5, with D perhaps TRBD1 (5 bases). With 1 base removed from V and 1 base from J, the gap between germline ends came to 17 bases. Germline lookup yields CDR1 MGHRA and CDR2 YSYEKL. The CDR3 consists of 18 residues. The CDR3 protein is CASSQVDMGISSNQPQHF. DNA of the CDR3: TGCGCCAGCAGCCAAGTGGACATGGGGATTTCAAGCAATCAGCCCCAGCATTTT.

The rearrangement uses TRBV7-6 and TRBJ2-7; no firm D call. V lost 6 bases, J lost 1 base, and 10 bases lay in between. The CDR3 extends over 13 amino acids. Germline values: CDR1 SGHVS, CDR2 FNYEAQ. The CDR3: CASSLAASYEQYF. The CDR3 DNA reads TGTGCCAGCAGTTTGGCCGCGTCCTACGAGCAGTACTTC.

The V and J genes are TRBV6-5 and TRBJ2-7, with 10 positions matching TRBD1. V lost 5 bases, J lost 4 bases, and 5 bases stayed unmatched. Germline V CDR1 and CDR2: MNHEY, SVGAGI. The CDR3 consists of 14 residues. The CDR3 protein is CASSKTGGRYEQYF. The CDR3 bases are TGTGCCAGCAGTAAGACAGGGGGCCGGTACGAGCAGTACTTC.

The gene calls are TRBV18 and TRBJ1-3; no clear D gene. Trimming left V 2 bases short and J 8 bases short, with 7 bases between. CDR1 and CDR2 (germline): KGHSH, LQKENI. There are 12 residues in the CDR3. The CDR3 loop is CASSPVEDTIYF. CDR3 in DNA: TGTGCCAGCTCACCAGTAGAGGACACCATATATTTT.

The rearrangement uses TRBV5-6 and TRBJ2-3, with D possibly called TRBD1 or TRBD2 (5 bases each). V lost 4 bases, J lost 9 bases, and 9 bases lay in between. The CDR3 runs to 11 residues. Germline values: CDR1 SGHDT, CDR2 YYEEEE. For the CDR3, the DNA is TGTGCCAGCAGCCGGGACGACACGCAGTATTTT. This translates into CASSRDDTQYF.

The rearrangement links TRBV27 to TRBJ2-5; 8 positions match TRBD1. The trim removed 4 bases at V and 0 bases at J, leaving 4 bases unmatched. Germline CDR1 reads MNHEY; CDR2 reads SMNVEV (reference sequence). The CDR3 totals 15 residues. The CDR3 protein is CASSWDRRNQETQYF. CDR3 bases: TGTGCCAGCAGTTGGGACAGGAGGAACCAAGAGACCCAGTACTTC.

The J gene is TRBJ2-7, the V gene TRBV7-9, with 11 nucleotides matching TRBD2. After removal of 2 bases from V and 3 bases from J, the junction contained 3 bases not matched to a gene. This CDR3 contains 15 residues. Germline values: CDR1 SEHNR, CDR2 FQNEAQ (reference sequence). The CDR3 is CASSLTGLAGYEQYF. The CDR3 coding sequence is TGTGCCAGCAGCTTAACAGGACTAGCGGGCTACGAGCAGTACTTC.

The rearrangement links TRBV11-2 to TRBJ2-1; D unclear. The CDR3 length is 12 residues. V lost 6 bases and J 14 bases, leaving 17 bases between the germline ends. From germline, CDR1 is SGHAT and CDR2 FQNNGV. The chain's CDR3 is CASSPVGWWKFF. The CDR3 nucleotides are TGTGCCAGCAGTCCGGTGGGGTGGTGGAAGTTCTTC.

The chain uses TRBV25-1 and TRBJ1-2, with a tentative D call TRBD1 (6 bases). The CDR3 spans 15 residues. The V gene lost 0 bases and the J gene lost 3 bases, with 11 bases spanning the gap. Germline V gene sequence: CDR1 MGHDK, CDR2 SYGVNS. This CDR3 reads CASSEYKGEDYGYTF. In DNA, the CDR3 is TGTGCCAGCAGTGAATATAAGGGGGAGGACTATGGCTACACCTTC.

V gene TRBV2 combines with J gene TRBJ2-4, with D hard to call. The germline V and J ends were trimmed by 4 bases and 6 bases, with 7 bases remaining between them. CDR3 length equals 12 residues. Germline V gene sequence: CDR1 SNHLY, CDR2 FYNNEI. The CDR3 DNA reads as TGTGCCAGCAGTGCCCAAGGAAACATTCAGTACTTC. It yields the protein CASSAQGNIQYF.

V is TRBV29-1 and J is TRBJ1-2; perhaps TRBD1 as D (5 bases). This CDR3 has 13 residues. Trimming removed 5 bases at V and 3 bases at J, with 13 bases between. Germline CDR1 SQVTM, CDR2 ANQGSEA. For the CDR3, the DNA is TGCAGCGTTCAAACCGGGACGGACTATGGCTACACCTTC. This translates into CSVQTGTDYGYTF.

This clone was detected a few times. The chain is built from TRBV6-5 and TRBJ2-7, with 9 bases lining up with TRBD2. Germline CDR1 MNHEY, CDR2 SVGAGI. The CDR3 is 15 residues long. V shed 2 bases, J shed 4 bases, and the junction held 6 bases outside the gene matches. CDR3 in amino acids: CASSYGASGNYEQYF. CDR3 nucleotide sequence: TGTGCCAGCAGTTACGGGGCTAGCGGGAATTACGAGCAGTACTTC.

This clone was observed a single time. The chain recombines TRBV18 with TRBJ2-5; D may be TRBD1 (6 bases). CDR1 KGHSH and CDR2 LQKENI come from the germline V gene. CDR3 length: 16 residues. V was clipped by 6 bases and J by 1 base, with 18 bases between them. DNA of the CDR3: TGTGCCAGCTCCCTTGCGGCACCGACAGGCCAAGAGACCCAGTACTTC. Amino acids: CASSLAAPTGQETQYF.

The chain combines TRBV4-1 with TRBJ2-3, with 7 bases that match TRBD2. Trimming removed 6 bases from V and 2 bases from J; junction bases left unmatched: 17. The germline CDR1 and CDR2 sequences are MGHRA and YSYEKL. The CDR3 spans 18 residues. CDR3 residues: CASRIRVGGFVNTDTQYF. CDR3 nucleotides: TGCGCCAGCAGAATCAGGGTGGGGGGGTTCGTTAACACAGATACGCAGTATTTT.

The chain combines TRBV19 with TRBJ1-2; 7 nucleotides agree with TRBD1. V lost 2 bases and J lost 3; bases outside the gene matches: 3. The germline gives CDR1 LNHDA, CDR2 SQIVND (reference sequence). The CDR3 length is 14 residues. The CDR3 region has the DNA TGTGCCAGTAGTATATCCGGACAGGACTATGGCTACACCTTC. This encodes CASSISGQDYGYTF.

This chain links TRBV14 with TRBJ1-1; D remains ambiguous. V lost 1 base and J lost 4, with 10 bases in between. Per the germline V gene, CDR1 is SGHDN and CDR2 is FVKESK. This CDR3 spans 14 amino acids. CDR3 amino acids: CASSQGQHSTEAFF. DNA for the CDR3: TGTGCCAGCAGCCAAGGGCAGCACAGCACTGAAGCTTTCTTT.

The genes are TRBV7-2 and TRBJ1-2; D is ambiguous. The germline V gene has CDR1 SGHTA and CDR2 FQGNSA. V was clipped by 5 bases and J by 2 bases, with 6 bases between them. This CDR3 spans 12 amino acids. CDR3 in DNA: TGTGCCAGCAGCCAGCTAAACTATGGCTACACCTTC. Translating gives CASSQLNYGYTF.

The chain carries TRBV25-1 and TRBJ1-2; D is possibly TRBD1 (5 bases). From germline, CDR1 is MGHDK and CDR2 SYGVNS. The CDR3 has 17 amino acids. V gave up 4 bases and J gave up 1 base, with 19 bases separating them. Here the CDR3 reads CASSGRRGTDFNYGYTF. DNA for the CDR3: TGTGCCAGCAGTGGCCGAAGAGGGACTGATTTTAACTATGGCTACACCTTC.

The rearrangement uses TRBV7-9 and TRBJ1-1; 8 bases line up with TRBD1. The CDR3 totals 14 residues. The germline gives CDR1 SEHNR, CDR2 FQNEAQ (reference sequence). J lost 6 bases, V lost 3 bases, and 6 bases had no gene match. CDR3 residues: CASSFATGVPEAFF. Written as DNA, the CDR3 is TGTGCCAGCAGCTTTGCGACAGGGGTCCCTGAAGCTTTCTTT.